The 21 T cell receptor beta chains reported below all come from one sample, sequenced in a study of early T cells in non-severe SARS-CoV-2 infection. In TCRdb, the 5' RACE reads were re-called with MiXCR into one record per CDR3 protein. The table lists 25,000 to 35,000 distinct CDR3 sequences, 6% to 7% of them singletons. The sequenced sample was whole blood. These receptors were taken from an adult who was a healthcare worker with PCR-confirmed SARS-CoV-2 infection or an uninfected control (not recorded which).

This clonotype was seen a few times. CDR3 DNA sequence: TGTGCCAGCAGTTTAGTTAGGGGGCAGGGGCAGTACTTC. Translation: CASSLVRGQGQYF. The chain employs TRBV12-3 or TRBV12-4 and TRBJ2-7, with 7 bases identical to TRBD1. This CDR3 is built from 13 residues. After removal of 1 base from V and 9 bases from J, the junction contained 6 bases not matched to a gene.

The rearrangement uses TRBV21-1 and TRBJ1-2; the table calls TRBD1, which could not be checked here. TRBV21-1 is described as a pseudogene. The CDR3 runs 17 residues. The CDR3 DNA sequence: TGTGCCAGCAGACTTACCTCCGGGACAGCCCATTACTATGGCTACACCTTC. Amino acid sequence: CASRLTSGTAHYYGYTF.

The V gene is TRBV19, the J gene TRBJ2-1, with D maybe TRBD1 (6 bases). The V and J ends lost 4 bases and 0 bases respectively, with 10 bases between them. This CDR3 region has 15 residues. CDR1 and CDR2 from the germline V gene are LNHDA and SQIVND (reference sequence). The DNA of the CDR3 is TGTGCCAGTAGTAATCAGGACAGCTCCTACAATGAGCAGTTCTTC. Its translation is CASSNQDSSYNEQFF. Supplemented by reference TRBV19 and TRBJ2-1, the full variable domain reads DGGITQSPKYLFRKEGQNVTLSCEQNLNHDAMYWYRQDPGQGLRLIYYSQIVNDFQKGDIAEGYSVSREKKESFPLTVTSAQKNPTAFYLCASSNQDSSYNEQFFGPGTRLTVL.

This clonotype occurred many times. The CDR3 protein is CASSKVRQGTNRTETQYF. The CDR3 coding sequence is TGTGCCAGCAGCAAAGTAAGGCAGGGGACGAACCGGACGGAGACCCAGTACTTC. The chain recombines TRBV21-1 with TRBJ2-5; the D call of TRBD1 is as the table states it, not checked on the DNA. TRBV21-1 is a pseudogene. This CDR3 region has 18 residues.

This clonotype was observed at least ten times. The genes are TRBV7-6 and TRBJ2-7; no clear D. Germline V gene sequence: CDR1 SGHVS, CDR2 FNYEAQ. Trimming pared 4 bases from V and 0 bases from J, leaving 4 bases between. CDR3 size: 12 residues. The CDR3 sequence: CASSSVSYEQYF. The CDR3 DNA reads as TGTGCCAGCAGCTCAGTCTCCTACGAGCAGTACTTC.

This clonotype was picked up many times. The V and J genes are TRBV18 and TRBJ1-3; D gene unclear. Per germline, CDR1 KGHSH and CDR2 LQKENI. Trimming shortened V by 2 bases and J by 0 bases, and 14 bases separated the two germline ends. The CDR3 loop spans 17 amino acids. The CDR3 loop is CASSPWQSPSSGNTIYF. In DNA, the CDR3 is TGTGCCAGCTCACCATGGCAGTCCCCATCCTCTGGAAACACCATATATTTT.

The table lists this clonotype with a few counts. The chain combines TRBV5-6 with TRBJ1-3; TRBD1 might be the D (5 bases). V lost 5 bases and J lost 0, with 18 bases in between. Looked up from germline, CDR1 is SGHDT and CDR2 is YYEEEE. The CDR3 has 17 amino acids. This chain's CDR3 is CASRDQKGTLSGNTIYF. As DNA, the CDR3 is TGTGCCAGCAGGGACCAAAAGGGGACCCTCTCTGGAAACACCATATATTTT.

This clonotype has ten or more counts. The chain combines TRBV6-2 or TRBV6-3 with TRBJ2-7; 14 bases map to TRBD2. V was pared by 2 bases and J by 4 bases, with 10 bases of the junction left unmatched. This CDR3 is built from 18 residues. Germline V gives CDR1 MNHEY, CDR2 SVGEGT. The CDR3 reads CASSYDAPGTSGSYEQYF. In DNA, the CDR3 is TGTGCCAGCAGTTACGACGCCCCGGGGACTAGCGGGAGTTACGAGCAGTACTTC.

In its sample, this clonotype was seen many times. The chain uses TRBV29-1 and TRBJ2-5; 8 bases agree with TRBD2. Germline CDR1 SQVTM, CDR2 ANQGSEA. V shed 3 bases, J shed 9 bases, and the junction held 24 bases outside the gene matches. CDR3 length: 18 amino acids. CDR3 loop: CSVEDGAGGGPPTSAQYF. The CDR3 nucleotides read TGCAGCGTTGAGGATGGGGCGGGAGGCGGCCCACCCACATCGGCCCAGTACTTC. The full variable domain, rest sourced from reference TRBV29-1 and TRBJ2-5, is SAVISQKPSRDICQRGTSLTIQCQVDSQVTMMFWYRQQPGQSLTLIATANQGSEATYESGFVIDKFPISRPNLTFSTLTVSNMSPEDSSIYLCSVEDGAGGGPPTSAQYFGPGTRLLVL.

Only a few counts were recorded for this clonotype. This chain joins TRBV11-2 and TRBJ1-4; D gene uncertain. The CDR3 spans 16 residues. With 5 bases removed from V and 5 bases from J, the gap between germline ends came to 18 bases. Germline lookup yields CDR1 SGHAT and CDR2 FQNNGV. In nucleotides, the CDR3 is TGTGCCAGCAGCCTATCGAATTGGCAGACGAATGAAAAACTGTTTTTT. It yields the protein CASSLSNWQTNEKLFF.

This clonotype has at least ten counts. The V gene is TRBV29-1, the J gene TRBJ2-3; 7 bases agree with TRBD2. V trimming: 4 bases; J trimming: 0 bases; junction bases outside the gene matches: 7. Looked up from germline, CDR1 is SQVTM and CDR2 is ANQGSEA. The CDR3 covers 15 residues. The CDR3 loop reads CSVAPSGVSTDTQYF. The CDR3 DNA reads TGCAGCGTTGCGCCGAGCGGGGTTAGCACAGATACGCAGTATTTT.

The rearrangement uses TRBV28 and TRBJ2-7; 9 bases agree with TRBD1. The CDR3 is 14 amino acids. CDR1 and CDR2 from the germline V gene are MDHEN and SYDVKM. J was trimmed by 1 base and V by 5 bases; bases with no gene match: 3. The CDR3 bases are TGTGCCAGCAGTACCGGGACAGGGTCCTACGAGCAGTACTTC. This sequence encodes CASSTGTGSYEQYF. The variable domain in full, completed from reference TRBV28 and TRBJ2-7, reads DVKVTQSSRYLVKRTGEKVFLECVQDMDHENMFWYRQDPGLGLRLIYFSYDVKMKEKGDIPEGYSVSREKKERFSLILESASTNQTSMYLCASSTGTGSYEQYFGPGTRLTVT.

The CDR3 region has the DNA TGCAGTGCCTCGACTAGCGGCAAGACTACGTTCTTC. Its protein product is CSASTSGKTTFF. J is TRBJ2-1 and V is TRBV20-1; TRBD2 aligns across 9 bases. There are 12 residues in the CDR3. Germline CDR1 and CDR2: DFQATT and SNEGSKA (reference sequence). J lost 15 bases, V lost 6 bases, and 12 bases had no gene match.

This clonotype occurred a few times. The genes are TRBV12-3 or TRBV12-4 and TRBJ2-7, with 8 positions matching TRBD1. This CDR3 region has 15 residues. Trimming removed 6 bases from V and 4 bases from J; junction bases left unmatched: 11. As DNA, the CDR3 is TGTGCCAGCAGAAAAGGGGCCACAGGGGGTTACGAGCAGTACTTC. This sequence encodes CASRKGATGGYEQYF.

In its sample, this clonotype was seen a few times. The CDR3 here is CASSQRWVGEQYF. In DNA form, the CDR3 reads TGTGCCAGCAGCCAAAGGTGGGTCGGGGAGCAGTACTTC. The chain is built from TRBV4-2 and TRBJ2-7; D unresolved. V was shortened by 2 bases and J by 7 bases, with 12 bases between the two germline ends. The germline CDR1 and CDR2 sequences are LGHNA and YNFKEQ. The CDR3 extends over 13 amino acids.

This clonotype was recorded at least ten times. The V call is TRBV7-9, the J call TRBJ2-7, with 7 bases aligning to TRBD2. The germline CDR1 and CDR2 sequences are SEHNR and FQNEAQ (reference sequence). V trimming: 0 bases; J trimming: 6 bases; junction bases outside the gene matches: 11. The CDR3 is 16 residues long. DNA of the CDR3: TGTGCCAGCAGCTTAGCGGGCGGGGGATCAATCCTCGAGCAGTACTTC. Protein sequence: CASSLAGGGSILEQYF. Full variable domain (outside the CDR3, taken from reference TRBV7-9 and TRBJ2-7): DTGVSQNPRHKITKRGQNVTFRCDPISEHNRLYWYRQTLGQGPEFLTYFQNEAQLEKSRLLSDRFSAERPKGSFSTLEIQRTEQGDSAMYLCASSLAGGGSILEQYFGPGTRLTVT.

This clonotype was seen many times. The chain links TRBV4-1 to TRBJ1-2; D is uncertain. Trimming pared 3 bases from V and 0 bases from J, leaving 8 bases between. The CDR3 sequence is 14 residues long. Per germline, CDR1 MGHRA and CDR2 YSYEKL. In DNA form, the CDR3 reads TGCGCCAGCAGCCATCCAGCCACTAACTATGGCTACACCTTC. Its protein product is CASSHPATNYGYTF.

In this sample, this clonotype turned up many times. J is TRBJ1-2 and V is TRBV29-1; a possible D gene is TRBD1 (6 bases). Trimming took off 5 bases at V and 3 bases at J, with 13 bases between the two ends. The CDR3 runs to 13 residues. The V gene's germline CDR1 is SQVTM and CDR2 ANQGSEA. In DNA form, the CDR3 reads TGCAGCGTTAGATACAGGGTAGACTATGGCTACACCTTC. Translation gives CSVRYRVDYGYTF.

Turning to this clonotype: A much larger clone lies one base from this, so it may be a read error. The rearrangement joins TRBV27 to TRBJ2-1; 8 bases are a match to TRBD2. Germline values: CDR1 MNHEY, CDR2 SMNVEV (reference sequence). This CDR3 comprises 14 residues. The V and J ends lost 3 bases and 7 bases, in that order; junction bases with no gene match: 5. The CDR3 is CASSFAGRGNEQFF. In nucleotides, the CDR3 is TGTGCCAGCAGTTTTGCCGGGAGGGGGAATGAGCAGTTCTTC.

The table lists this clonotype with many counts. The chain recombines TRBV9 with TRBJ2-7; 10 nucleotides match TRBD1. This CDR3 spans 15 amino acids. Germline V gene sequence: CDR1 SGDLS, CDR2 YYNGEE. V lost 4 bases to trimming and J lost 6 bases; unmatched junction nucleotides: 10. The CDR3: CASSLSGTGDREQYF. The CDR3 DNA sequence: TGTGCCAGCAGCCTATCCGGGACAGGGGATCGCGAGCAGTACTTC.

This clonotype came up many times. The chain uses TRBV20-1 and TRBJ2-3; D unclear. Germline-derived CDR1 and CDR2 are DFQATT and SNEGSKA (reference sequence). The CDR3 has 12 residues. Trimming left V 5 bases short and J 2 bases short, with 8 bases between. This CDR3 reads CSAGENTDTQYF. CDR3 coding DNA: TGCAGTGCTGGGGAAAACACAGATACGCAGTATTTT.